A selection of T cell receptor beta chains follows, all from one sample in a study of T-cell memory formation after mild COVID-19. TCRdb re-analysed the 5' RACE reads in MiXCR, keeping a single row per CDR3 protein. The sample contains about 450,000 distinct CDR3 sequences, less than 25% of which appear only once. What was sequenced was PBMCs or a T cell subset sorted from them (not recorded which). The receptors were sampled from an adult woman who had mild COVID-19 (a few samples of this study predate the infection). Cell type and time point are not known. CDR3s include the opening cysteine and the closing phenylalanine or tryptophan. The D gene is left open where the match is weak. Rows give clone size only sometimes, using once, few, many, or a class for an expanded clone.

J gene: TRBJ2-5; D gene: TRBD1; V gene: TRBV7-2; clone size: -; CDR3 DNA: TGTGCCAGCAGCTTAGCCCTCTACAGGGGACAAAAGCAAGAGACCCAGTACTTC; CDR3 protein: CASSLALYRGQKQETQYF
J gene: TRBJ2-2; D gene: -; V gene: TRBV10-1; clone size: -; CDR3 DNA: TGCGCCAGCTTAGACACAGGGGAGGACACCGGGGAGCTGTTTTTT; CDR3 protein: CASLDTGEDTGELFF
J gene: TRBJ1-1; D gene: -; V gene: TRBV27; clone size: few; CDR3 DNA: TGTGCCAGCAGTTTATCGTTTGGCCCCAGACAGCTTTACACTGAAGCTTTCTTT; CDR3 protein: CASSLSFGPRQLYTEAFF
J gene: TRBJ2-1; D gene: TRBD1; V gene: TRBV3-1; clone size: few; CDR3 DNA: TGTGCCAGCAGCCAGACAGGGTATGAGAATGAGCAGTTCTTC; CDR3 protein: CASSQTGYENEQFF
J gene: TRBJ2-5; D gene: -; V gene: TRBV20-1; clone size: -; CDR3 DNA: TGCAGTGCTAGACGGGCCAGCCAAGAGACCCAGTACTTC; CDR3 protein: CSARRASQETQYF
J gene: TRBJ2-4; D gene: -; V gene: TRBV4-3; clone size: -; CDR3 DNA: TGCGCCAGCAGCCAAGAACGCTTAGCCAAAAACATTCAGTACTTC; CDR3 protein: CASSQERLAKNIQYF
J gene: TRBJ2-7; D gene: -; V gene: TRBV15; clone size: many; CDR3 DNA: TGTGCCACCAGCCGGAAGTCGGGTATGGGGTCTCCCTACGAGCAGTACTTC; CDR3 protein: CATSRKSGMGSPYEQYF
J gene: TRBJ2-1; D gene: -; V gene: TRBV4-2; clone size: few; CDR3 DNA: TGTGCCAGCAGCCAAGACTTGAGGACTGGGGGAGTCTACAATGAGCAGTTCTTC; CDR3 protein: CASSQDLRTGGVYNEQFF
J gene: TRBJ1-1; D gene: TRBD1; V gene: TRBV2; clone size: -; CDR3 DNA: TGTGCCAGCAGTCTCACAGGGGTGCTCCCTGAAGCTTTCTTT; CDR3 protein: CASSLTGVLPEAFF
J gene: TRBJ2-2; D gene: TRBD1; V gene: TRBV6-5; clone size: -; CDR3 DNA: TGTGCCAGCAGTTACTCGACAGGGACCGGGGAGCTGTTTTTT; CDR3 protein: CASSYSTGTGELFF
J gene: TRBJ2-7; D gene: -; V gene: TRBV12-3/TRBV12-4; clone size: few; CDR3 DNA: TGTGCCAGCAGTTTACGGCGGGCCAGCTCCTACGAGCAGTACTTC; CDR3 protein: CASSLRRASSYEQYF
J gene: TRBJ1-5; D gene: TRBD1; V gene: TRBV20-1; clone size: -; CDR3 DNA: TGCAGTGCTAGAGAGGGACAGGGGGATTTAAGTAGCAATCAGCCCCAGCATTTT; CDR3 protein: CSAREGQGDLSSNQPQHF
J gene: TRBJ1-3; D gene: -; V gene: TRBV4-3; clone size: -; CDR3 DNA: TGCGCCAGCAGCCAGACCACAGCAGACTCTGGAAACACCATATATTTT; CDR3 protein: CASSQTTADSGNTIYF
J gene: TRBJ1-1; D gene: -; V gene: TRBV20-1; clone size: few; CDR3 DNA: TGCAGTGCTAGTGGGGGTCAGGGGAACACTGAAGCTTTCTTT; CDR3 protein: CSASGGQGNTEAFF
J gene: TRBJ1-4; D gene: TRBD1; V gene: TRBV13; clone size: few; CDR3 DNA: TGTGCCAGCAGCCGCCTAATAAGGGGGCGTGAAAAACTGTTTTTT; CDR3 protein: CASSRLIRGREKLFF
J gene: TRBJ1-5; D gene: -; V gene: TRBV5-8; clone size: few; CDR3 DNA: TGTGCCAGCAGCTTGGGGTGGCAGATGAATAGCAATCAGCCCCAGCATTTT; CDR3 protein: CASSLGWQMNSNQPQHF
J gene: TRBJ2-3; D gene: -; V gene: TRBV20-1; clone size: few; CDR3 DNA: TGCAGTGCTAGAGATCGGCGGCAGGCACGAGATACGCAGTATTTT; CDR3 protein: CSARDRRQARDTQYF
J gene: TRBJ2-5; D gene: TRBD2; V gene: TRBV6-1; clone size: -; CDR3 DNA: TGTGCCAGTAAGCGGGGGGGACCCCAAGAGACCCAGTACTTC; CDR3 protein: CASKRGGPQETQYF
J gene: TRBJ2-1; D gene: -; V gene: TRBV7-8; clone size: -; CDR3 DNA: TGTGCCAGCAGCTTCCGGAACTACAATGAGCAGTTCTTC; CDR3 protein: CASSFRNYNEQFF
J gene: TRBJ2-1; D gene: TRBD2; V gene: TRBV12-3/TRBV12-4; clone size: few; CDR3 DNA: TGTGCCAGCAGATTGGGACTAGCGGAGTCCAATGAGCAGTTCTTC; CDR3 protein: CASRLGLAESNEQFF